This is a list of T cell receptor beta chains from one sample in a study of graft-versus-host responses after intestinal transplantation. Which antigens these TCRs recognize remains unknown. Profiled with immunoSEQ multiplex PCR; TCRdb holds only in-frame clones, not every one. This table has 80,000 to 100,000 clones, 92% appearing once. The source material was unstimulated CD8+ T cells sorted from spleen or lymph node cells, sampled before transplant. The receptors come from a human donor who was the organ donor for an intestinal transplant. Each CDR3 is given with its conserved first and last residue. D genes are given only for firm matches. Clone sizes are given selectively: once, few, many, or a class where the clone is expanded.

- - TRBJ2-5 TRBV2 TGTGCCAGCATTGTACAGGGATACCAGGAGACCCAGTACTTC CASIVQGYQETQYF
- TRBD1 TRBJ1-6 TRBV10-2 TGCGCCAGCAGGAGGGACCTGCGGACAGGAGACTCCTATAATTCACCCCTCCACTTT CASRRDLRTGDSYNSPLHF
- - TRBJ2-1 TRBV5-1 TGCGCCAGCAGCCCGGGTTCGGGGGTTAGCTCCTACAATGAGCAGTTCTTC CASSPGSGVSSYNEQFF
- TRBD1 TRBJ1-5 TRBV5-6 TGTGCCAGCAGCACGGGACAGACTAATCAGCCCCAGCATTTT CASSTGQTNQPQHF
- TRBD1 TRBJ1-5 TRBV27 TGTGCCACCAAGACAGGGGGTAGCAATCAGCCCCAGCATTTT CATKTGGSNQPQHF
- TRBD2 TRBJ2-2 TRBV9 TGTGCCAGCAGCGTAGTTAGCGGGAGAGATACCGGGGAGCTGTTTTTT CASSVVSGRDTGELFF
- - TRBJ2-3 TRBV28 TGTGCCAGCAGTTCCACGGGCACAGATACGCAGTATTTT CASSSTGTDTQYF
- TRBD2 TRBJ2-3 TRBV7-9 TGTGCCAGCAGTCATAGCGGTGGACTAGCGGGAAACCCAGATACGCAGTATTTT CASSHSGGLAGNPDTQYF
- - TRBJ1-1 TRBV27 TGTGCCAGCCATTATAAGGGGTGGGAAACTGAAGCTTTCTTT CASHYKGWETEAFF
- TRBD2 TRBJ2-7 TRBV29-1 TGCAGCGTTGAAGATCCCTCTAGCGGGATTCCCAACGAGCAGTACTTC CSVEDPSSGIPNEQYF
once - TRBJ2-1 TRBV4-2 TGTGCCAGCAGCCAAGAGTCCCAGGGGACCTACAATGAGCAGTTCTTC CASSQESQGTYNEQFF
- TRBD2 TRBJ2-1 TRBV7-8 TGTGCCAGCAGCTTTAGCGGGGCCAATGAGCAGTTCTTC CASSFSGANEQFF
- TRBD2 TRBJ2-2 TRBV7-8 TGTGCCAGCAGCTTAGTAGCGGGGGGGACGGGCGGGGAGCTGTTTTTT CASSLVAGGTGGELFF
- - TRBJ1-1 TRBV11-2 TGTGCCAGCAGCTTAGTCGCGGGGAACACTGAAGCTTTCTTT CASSLVAGNTEAFF
- TRBD2 TRBJ2-4 TRBV6-1 TGTGCCAGCAGACACAATAGCGGGATCAAAAACATTCAGTACTTC CASRHNSGIKNIQYF
- TRBD2 TRBJ2-4 TRBV4-1 TGCGCCAGCAGCCGCTCCTTACTAGCGGGAGACACGGGGGCCAAAAACATTCAGTACTTC CASSRSLLAGDTGAKNIQYF
- TRBD2 TRBJ2-7 TRBV2 TGTGCCAGCAGTCCCGGACTAGCGGGAGGGCCGGGGTACGAGCAGTACTTC CASSPGLAGGPGYEQYF
- TRBD2 TRBJ2-7 TRBV5-4 TGTGCCAGCAGCGGGGGGACTAGCGGGTCCTACGAGCAGTACTTC CASSGGTSGSYEQYF
- - TRBJ1-4 TRBV7-9 TGTGCCAGCAGCTTAGCCGCGAGACATCGAGAAACACTGTTTTTT CASSLAARHRETLFF
- - TRBJ1-4 TRBV23-1 TGCGCCAAAACGGATGACAGGTCCCATTGGGCCACTAATGAAAAACTGTTTTTT CAKTDDRSHWATNEKLFF
- - TRBJ2-2 TRBV4-1 TGCGCCAGCAGCCAAGATCCGCCCGAGCCCGGGGAGCTGTTTTTT CASSQDPPEPGELFF
- - TRBJ2-2 TRBV5-1 TGCGCCAGCAGCGGACCGGGACAAGGGAACACCGGGGAGCTGTTTTTT CASSGPGQGNTGELFF
- - TRBJ1-1 TRBV30 TGTGCCTGGAGAAAAACGAGCGGACTCTATTTGATCACTGAAGCTTTCTTT CAWRKTSGLYLITEAFF
- - TRBJ2-7 TRBV5-1 TGCGCCAGCAGCTCAGCTACAGGGATGGGGCTTTACGAGCAGTACTTC CASSSATGMGLYEQYF
- TRBD2 TRBJ2-7 TRBV29-1 TGCAGCGTTGACGAGGGGACTAGCGGGAAGTACGAGCAGTACTTC CSVDEGTSGKYEQYF
- - TRBJ1-1 TRBV7-6 TGTGCCAGCAGCTTAACGGGGAACACTGAAGCTTTCTTT CASSLTGNTEAFF
- - TRBJ1-2 TRBV7-9 TGTGCCAGCACTCTAGGCTATGGCTACACCTTC CASTLGYGYTF
- - TRBJ1-4 TRBV9 TGTGCCAGCAGCGTAGTCGGAGGAGATGAAAAACTGTTTTTT CASSVVGGDEKLFF
- TRBD2 TRBJ2-4 TRBV9 TGTGCCAGCAGCGAACCGACTAGCGAGATCAAAAACATTCAGTACTTC CASSEPTSEIKNIQYF
- - TRBJ2-1 TRBV6-1 TGTGCCAGCAGTGAATGGGCCTGGGTGAACAATGAGCAGTTCTTC CASSEWAWVNNEQFF
- - TRBJ1-5 TRBV6-1 TGTGCCAGCAGTGATCGTCCGGGCGACAGGATCAATCAGCCCCAGCATTTT CASSDRPGDRINQPQHF
- - TRBJ2-3 TRBV28 TGTGCCAGCAGTGGAGGCTACACAGATACGCAGTATTTT CASSGGYTDTQYF
- - TRBJ2-2 TRBV28 TGTGCCAGCAGTCCGGCTAGCGCGGTAACCGGGGAGCTGTTTTTT CASSPASAVTGELFF
- TRBD2 TRBJ2-7 TRBV28 TGTGCCACAGTTAGACTAGCGGGTGTTTCCCACGAGCAGTACTTC CATVRLAGVSHEQYF
- TRBD2 TRBJ2-3 TRBV4-1 TGCGCCAGCAGCCTAGCGGGGGGCACAGATACGCAGTATTTT CASSLAGGTDTQYF
- TRBD1 TRBJ1-4 TRBV28 TGTGCCACCGTAAACCAGGGGGCAGGAACTAATGAAAAACTGTTTTTT CATVNQGAGTNEKLFF
- - TRBJ1-1 TRBV30 TGTGCCTGGAGTGTACTGGGGGGTCGAGCTTTCTTT CAWSVLGGRAFF
once TRBD2 TRBJ2-3 TRBV5-4 TGTGCCAGCAGCTTGGTAGCGGGGGGAAGCACAGATACGCAGTATTTT CASSLVAGGSTDTQYF
- TRBD1 TRBJ1-2 TRBV5-6 TGTGCCAGCAGCTTACAGGGGGCCTATGGCTACACCTTC CASSLQGAYGYTF
- - TRBJ1-3 TRBV7-9 TGTGCCAGCAGCTTAGCAATAGACACCATATATTTT CASSLAIDTIYF
- - TRBJ2-7 TRBV5-4 TGTGCCAGCAGCGCGGGGGACAGGTCTTTCGAGCAGTACTTC CASSAGDRSFEQYF
- TRBD1 TRBJ1-2 TRBV9 TGTGCCAGCAGAGGACAGGGGGCAAGGCACTACACCTTC CASRGQGARHYTF
- TRBD1 TRBJ1-1 TRBV2 TGTGCCAGCAGTGAAGACCAAGGGACAGACCTTTACACTGAAGCTTTCTTT CASSEDQGTDLYTEAFF
once TRBD2 TRBJ2-1 TRBV13 TGTGCCAGCAGCTTCGACGCTACTAGCGGGGCACTCAATGAGCAGTTCTTC CASSFDATSGALNEQFF
- TRBD2 TRBJ2-1 TRBV9 TGTGCCAGCAGCTCCAGCGGGAGCTCCTACAATGAGCAGTTCTTC CASSSSGSSYNEQFF
once - TRBJ2-1 TRBV30 TGTGCCTCAACGGGGGTCTCCTACAATGAGCAGTTCTTC CASTGVSYNEQFF
- TRBD1 TRBJ1-5 TRBV5-5 TGTGCCAGCAGCTTGGAGGGGGCGAGTCAGCCCCAGCATTTT CASSLEGASQPQHF
once TRBD2 TRBJ2-2 TRBV10-3 TGTGCCATGCAAGAGCGGGAACTCACCGGGGAGCTGTTTTTT CAMQERELTGELFF
- - TRBJ2-7 TRBV7-3 TGTGCCAGCAGCGACGGGGGCGAGCAGTACTTC CASSDGGEQYF
- TRBD1 TRBJ1-2 TRBV2 TGTGCCAGCAGGGCGGACAGGGGTGGCTACACCTTC CASRADRGGYTF
- TRBD1 TRBJ1-2 TRBV28 TGTGCCAGCAGTTTAACCCCGACAGGGTGGAGATCTAACTATGGCTACACCTTC CASSLTPTGWRSNYGYTF
- - TRBJ2-7 TRBV2 TGTGCCAGCAGCGACGGTCTCGGGGTGGGCTACGAGCAGTACTTC CASSDGLGVGYEQYF
- TRBD2 TRBJ2-7 TRBV6-5 TGTGCCAGCAGTTACAGCGGGAGCCCCTACGAGCAGTACTTC CASSYSGSPYEQYF